These 14 T cell receptor beta chains came from one sample sequenced in a study of blood T cell repertoires in COVID-19. Sequencing used immunoSEQ multiplex PCR; TCRdb keeps in-frame clones, though not all of them. The sample includes 60,000 to 65,000 clones, about 79% of them seen just once. The sample consisted of peripheral blood. These receptors originate from a woman aged 55-69 years with acute or convalescent COVID-19.

The CDR3 DNA reads as TGCGCCAGCAATCGACAGGCCGGGGTTACGACTGAAGCTTTCTTT. Protein: CASNRQAGVTTEAFF. This chain joins TRBV5-1 and TRBJ1-1; tentatively, D is TRBD1 (6 bases). CDR1 SGHRS and CDR2 YFSETQ come from the germline V gene. Trimming shortened V by 6 bases and J by 5 bases, and 20 bases separated the two germline ends. The CDR3 consists of 15 residues.

This sequence joins TRBV4-1 and TRBJ2-3, with 15 positions matching TRBD2. V lost 1 base to trimming and J lost 3 bases; unmatched junction nucleotides: 2. CDR1 and CDR2 (germline): MGHRA, YSYEKL. This CDR3 region has 17 residues. In nucleotides, the CDR3 is TGCGCCAGCAGCCAAGGGGGACTAGCGGGGGGAACAGATACGCAGTATTTT. Its protein is CASSQGGLAGGTDTQYF.

The chain joins TRBV4-1 to TRBJ2-3; possible D gene TRBD2, 7 bases. Germline-derived CDR1 and CDR2 are MGHRA and YSYEKL. The CDR3 has 15 residues. V lost 2 bases and J 2 bases, leaving 11 bases between the germline ends. The CDR3 sequence: CASSQSAGATDTQYF. CDR3 nucleotides: TGCGCCAGCAGCCAATCCGCGGGGGCCACAGATACGCAGTATTTT.

This chain connects TRBV19 to TRBJ1-5, with 12 bases lining up with TRBD1. This CDR3 contains 18 residues. V lost 10 bases, J lost 2 bases, and 15 bases stayed unmatched. Germline values: CDR1 LNHDA, CDR2 SQIVND (reference sequence). Here the CDR3 reads CATLSSGTGGAGNQPQHF. CDR3 coding DNA: TGTGCCACCCTCTCCTCCGGGACAGGGGGCGCGGGCAATCAGCCCCAGCATTTT. Full variable domain (rest looked up from reference TRBV19 and TRBJ1-5): DGGITQSPKYLFRKEGQNVTLSCEQNLNHDAMYWYRQDPGQGLRLIYYSQIVNDFQKGDIAEGYSVSREKKESFPLTVTSAQKNPTAFYLCATLSSGTGGAGNQPQHFGDGTRLSIL.

The chain links TRBV6-1 to TRBJ1-1; a possible D gene is TRBD1 (6 bases). The CDR3 contains 15 residues. CDR1 is MNHNS and CDR2 is SASEGT in the germline V gene. V lost 0 bases and J 3 bases, leaving 11 bases between the germline ends. The CDR3 spells CASSEARGRDTEAFF. CDR3 bases: TGTGCCAGCAGTGAAGCGCGGGGGCGGGACACTGAAGCTTTCTTT.

The chain carries TRBV9 and TRBJ1-1; no firm D call. The V gene lost 0 bases and the J gene lost 4 bases, with 7 bases spanning the gap. This CDR3 has 13 amino acids. Per the germline V gene, CDR1 is SGDLS and CDR2 is YYNGEE. CDR3 protein: CASSVGHVTEAFF. CDR3 DNA sequence: TGTGCCAGCAGCGTAGGGCACGTCACTGAAGCTTTCTTT.

The rearrangement uses TRBV9 and TRBJ2-5, with D possibly TRBD1 on 7 matching bases. The V end lost 3 bases, the J end lost 5 bases, and 14 bases lay between the germline ends. Germline CDR1 and CDR2: SGDLS and YYNGEE. CDR3 length: 14 amino acids. This CDR3 reads CASSATGRLETQYF. In DNA, the CDR3 is TGTGCCAGCAGCGCGACAGGGAGGTTGGAGACCCAGTACTTC.

This sequence joins TRBV9 and TRBJ2-1; 10 positions agree with TRBD2. This CDR3 spans 18 amino acids. The junction had 13 bases not matched to a gene; V was cut back by 6 bases and J by 1 base. Germline-derived CDR1 and CDR2 are SGDLS and YYNGEE. The CDR3 spells CASTKGLAGARSYNEQFF. The CDR3 DNA is TGTGCCAGCACCAAGGGGCTAGCGGGGGCCCGTTCCTACAATGAGCAGTTCTTC.

The chain recombines TRBV11-2 with TRBJ2-5, with a weak D call TRBD1 (5 bases). The CDR3 loop spans 14 amino acids. CDR1 is SGHAT and CDR2 is FQNNGV in the germline V gene. V was cut by 2 bases and J by 2 bases, with 9 bases left in between. The DNA of the CDR3 is TGTGCCAGCAGCTTAAGGGGCCCACAAGAGACCCAGTACTTC. Translation gives CASSLRGPQETQYF.

DNA of the CDR3: TGTGCCAGCAGCCAAGCTCGGGGGGGAAAAGCTTTCTTT. Protein product: CASSQARGGKAFF. This chain joins TRBV14 and TRBJ1-1; D might be TRBD1 (5 bases). There are 13 residues in the CDR3. Trimming left V 1 base short and J 9 bases short, with 12 bases between. Germline CDR1 reads SGHDN; CDR2 reads FVKESK.

V usage is TRBV19 and J usage is TRBJ2-7; 7 bases fit TRBD2. V lost 3 bases to trimming and J lost 2 bases; unmatched junction nucleotides: 7. Germline CDR1 reads LNHDA; CDR2 reads SQIVND (reference sequence). The CDR3 sequence is 15 residues long. DNA of the CDR3: TGTGCCAGTAGTATTGTCCAGGGAGGGACCTACGAGCAGTACTTC. Protein product: CASSIVQGGTYEQYF.

This clone was seen only a few times. The genes are TRBV6-5 and TRBJ2-2, with a tentative D call TRBD1 (5 bases). This CDR3 region has 15 residues. CDR1 is MNHEY and CDR2 is SVGAGI in the germline V gene. Trimming took off 8 bases at V and 5 bases at J, with 18 bases between the two ends. Here the CDR3 DNA reads TGTGCCAGCCATTTGCTGAAAGGGGATACCGGGGAGCTGTTTTTT. Residues: CASHLLKGDTGELFF.

This clone was picked up one time. The CDR3 sequence is CASSPRDRGNTGELFF. CDR3 bases: TGTGCCAGCAGTCCTAGGGACAGGGGGAATACCGGGGAGCTGTTTTTT. V and J are TRBV3-1 (or the pseudogene TRBV3-2) and TRBJ2-2, with 11 bases lining up with TRBD1. V was pared by 6 bases and J by 5 bases, with 8 bases of the junction left unmatched. Germline loops: CDR1 LGHDT, CDR2 YNNKEL (reference sequence). The CDR3 is 16 amino acids.

The CDR3 reads CASRGDSANEKLFF. DNA of the CDR3: TGTGCCAGCAGGGGGGACAGTGCTAATGAAAAACTGTTTTTT. The chain is built from TRBV2 and TRBJ1-4; 7 bases line up with TRBD1. V was pared by 6 bases and J by 3 bases, with 4 bases of the junction left unmatched. Germline loops: CDR1 SNHLY, CDR2 FYNNEI. The CDR3 is 14 amino acids.